Following are 31 T cell receptor beta chains from one sample sequenced in a study of spatial heterogeneity in lung cancer. Time point in this sample: sample taken at primary tumor resection. Sequencing of whole RNA from tumor, nontumor lung or frozen PBMC involved no sorting. One entry per CDR3 protein results from TCRdb running MiXCR on the 5' RACE reads. The table has about 3,900 distinct CDR3 sequences, around 19% seen once; the top ten hold approximately 72%. The material sequenced was PBMCs, taken at surgery. All receptors come from a male donor with early-stage non-small cell lung cancer.

This chain links TRBV4-2 with TRBJ2-7; 10 bases fit TRBD2. CDR1 is LGHNA and CDR2 is YNFKEQ in the germline V gene. The CDR3 has 17 residues. V dropped 1 base and J dropped 5; count of bases not matched to a gene: 11. The CDR3: CASSQGIFWTSGDEQYF. As DNA, the CDR3 is TGTGCCAGCAGCCAAGGGATCTTTTGGACTAGCGGCGACGAGCAGTACTTC.

This clonotype was counted ten times or more. The chain is built from TRBV5-4 and TRBJ2-2; D is possibly TRBD1 or TRBD2 (5 bases each). CDR3 length equals 14 residues. Trimming cost V 4 bases and J 2 bases, with 9 bases left between them. The germline V gene has CDR1 SGHNT and CDR2 YYREEE (reference sequence). CDR3 sequence (DNA): TGTGCCAGCAGCGGGGGACCTAACACCGGGGAGCTGTTTTTT. Amino acids: CASSGGPNTGELFF.

This clonotype has only a few counts. The chain recombines TRBV6-5 with TRBJ2-7, with D possibly being TRBD2 (6 bases). CDR3 length equals 14 residues. The germline V gene encodes CDR1 MNHEY and CDR2 SVGAGI. The V end lost 5 bases, the J end lost 0 bases, and 11 bases lay between the germline ends. Written as DNA, the CDR3 is TGTGCCAGCAGTGGAGGAGGGCTCTCCTACGAGCAGTACTTC. Translation: CASSGGGLSYEQYF.

This clonotype has a count of ten or more. The chain couples TRBV6-6 to TRBJ1-2; the D is unclear. CDR1 and CDR2 (germline): MNHNY, SVGAGI (reference sequence). Trimming removed 4 bases at V and 7 bases at J, with 16 bases between. The CDR3 runs 14 residues. CDR3 amino acids: CASSSPDGVSGYTF. CDR3 DNA sequence: TGTGCCAGCAGTTCCCCAGACGGAGTATCTGGCTACACCTTC.

V usage is TRBV28 and J usage is TRBJ2-2; 8 positions match TRBD1. CDR1 MDHEN and CDR2 SYDVKM come from the germline V gene. After removal of 5 bases from V and 0 bases from J, the junction contained 5 bases not matched to a gene. CDR3 length: 16 amino acids. CDR3 DNA: TGTGCCAGCAGTCCCCCGGGACAGGCGAACACCGGGGAGCTGTTTTTT. It encodes CASSPPGQANTGELFF.

Only a few counts were recorded for this clonotype. J is TRBJ1-6 and V is TRBV30; D remains unclear. This CDR3 region has 12 residues. Germline V CDR1 and CDR2: GTSNPN, SVGIG (reference sequence). V was shortened by 3 bases and J by 9 bases, with 9 bases between the two germline ends. The CDR3 protein is CAWRTRVSPLHF. The CDR3 DNA reads TGTGCCTGGAGGACTCGTGTTTCACCCCTCCACTTT. The variable domain in full, completed from reference TRBV30 and TRBJ1-6, reads SQTIHQWPATLVQPVGSPLSLECTVEGTSNPNLYWYRQAAGRGLQLLFYSVGIGQISSEVPQNLSASRPQDRQFILSSKKLLLSDSGFYLCAWRTRVSPLHFGNGTRLTVT.

The gene calls are TRBV20-1 and TRBJ1-1; D is unresolved. Germline values: CDR1 DFQATT, CDR2 SNEGSKA (reference sequence). The CDR3 has 14 residues. V shed 6 bases and J shed 0 bases, with 14 bases lying between them. The CDR3 loop is CSARTPDVNTEAFF. Written as DNA, the CDR3 is TGCAGTGCCCGAACCCCCGATGTGAACACTGAAGCTTTCTTT.

In its sample, this clonotype was seen a few times. This chain connects TRBV6-1 to TRBJ2-1, with 9 bases that match TRBD1. This CDR3 is built from 15 residues. V lost 0 bases to trimming and J lost 6 bases; unmatched junction nucleotides: 3. CDR1 is MNHNS, CDR2 SASEGT, per germline. In DNA, the CDR3 is TGTGCCAGCAGTGAAGCCCCGACAGGGGGCAATGAGCAGTTCTTC. Translation gives CASSEAPTGGNEQFF.

In this sample, this clonotype is medium-sized. The chain couples TRBV6-4 to TRBJ2-1, with 8 bases identical to TRBD1. J was trimmed by 5 bases and V by 6 bases; bases with no gene match: 6. This CDR3 has 14 amino acids. CDR1 is MRHNA and CDR2 is SNTAGT in the germline V gene. Here the CDR3 reads CASSLWTGHNEQFF. CDR3 coding DNA: TGTGCCAGCAGCCTTTGGACAGGGCACAATGAGCAGTTCTTC.

The V and J genes are TRBV7-9 and TRBJ1-6; unclear D gene. CDR3 length equals 13 residues. Deletions cut 3 bases from V and 7 bases from J, with 7 bases between. Germline V lookup: CDR1 SEHNR, CDR2 FQNEAQ (reference sequence). The CDR3 DNA reads as TGTGCCAGCAGCTTCGCCAGGAATTCACCCCTCCACTTT. It encodes CASSFARNSPLHF.

In its sample, this clonotype was seen many times. V is TRBV7-9 and J is TRBJ1-1; D uncertain. Trimming pared 2 bases from V and 3 bases from J, leaving 7 bases between. CDR1 is SEHNR, CDR2 FQNEAQ, per germline (reference sequence). CDR3 length: 13 amino acids. The DNA of the CDR3 is TGTGCCAGCAGCTTATTTTTGGACACTGAAGCTTTCTTT. Translated: CASSLFLDTEAFF.

This clonotype occurred a few times. The chain links TRBV28 to TRBJ2-5; no firm D call. The germline V gene has CDR1 MDHEN and CDR2 SYDVKM. Trimming took off 4 bases at V and 0 bases at J, with 6 bases between the two ends. This CDR3 contains 13 residues. This CDR3 is CASSSEHQETQYF. As DNA, the CDR3 is TGTGCCAGCAGTTCTGAGCACCAAGAGACCCAGTACTTC.

This clonotype was counted between two and nine times. The gene calls are TRBV20-1 and TRBJ1-1; weak D call: TRBD1 (5 bases). CDR1 is DFQATT and CDR2 is SNEGSKA in the germline V gene (reference sequence). V was cut by 2 bases and J by 3 bases, with 16 bases left in between. This CDR3 has 15 residues. CDR3 in DNA: TGCAGTGCTAGAACCCGAGGGGCTAGGGACACTGAAGCTTTCTTT. As protein: CSARTRGARDTEAFF.

Ten or more counts support this clonotype. The CDR3 loop reads CASSQEGETQYF. CDR3 nucleotides: TGTGCCAGCAGCCAGGAGGGGGAGACCCAGTACTTC. The gene calls are TRBV7-9 and TRBJ2-5; the D gene is possibly TRBD2 (6 bases). V lost 5 bases and J lost 5, with 9 bases in between. The V gene's germline CDR1 is SEHNR and CDR2 FQNEAQ (reference sequence). This CDR3 comprises 12 residues. The whole variable domain, remainder taken from reference TRBV7-9 and TRBJ2-5, is DTGVSQNPRHKITKRGQNVTFRCDPISEHNRLYWYRQTLGQGPEFLTYFQNEAQLEKSRLLSDRFSAERPKGSFSTLEIQRTEQGDSAMYLCASSQEGETQYFGPGTRLLVL.

This sequence joins TRBV9 and TRBJ2-3; TRBD2 aligns across 12 bases. CDR3 size: 16 residues. The germline gives CDR1 SGDLS, CDR2 YYNGEE. Losses at the gene ends were 0 bases for V and 1 base for J; bases not matched to a gene: 0. The CDR3 DNA reads TGTGCCAGCAGCGTAGGACTAGCGGGAGGCACAGATACGCAGTATTTT. Its translation is CASSVGLAGGTDTQYF.

Of note for this clonotype: Germline and junction disagree at one end, which may indicate a read error. V usage is TRBV19 and J usage is TRBJ2-3; D is uncertain. CDR1 and CDR2 (germline): LNHDA, SQIVND (reference sequence). This CDR3 contains 13 residues. In DNA form, the CDR3 reads TGTGCCAGTAGTCCGAGGAGCACAGATATGCAGTATTTT. It yields the protein CASSPRSTDMQYF.

This clonotype is categorized as medium-sized. The chain employs TRBV12-3 or TRBV12-4 and TRBJ1-5; D ambiguous. This CDR3 is 15 amino acids long. Trimming pared 0 bases from V and 4 bases from J, leaving 10 bases between. CDR3 sequence reads: CASSLASAGNQPQHF. DNA of the CDR3: TGTGCCAGCAGTTTAGCGTCGGCGGGGAATCAGCCCCAGCATTTT.

V usage is TRBV6-5 and J usage is TRBJ2-5; 8 bases agree with TRBD1. V dropped 6 bases and J dropped 2; count of bases not matched to a gene: 11. The CDR3 has 16 residues. Germline values: CDR1 MNHEY, CDR2 SVGAGI. The CDR3 DNA sequence: TGTGCCAGCAGAGAACAACAGGGGGTTAAGCAAGAGACCCAGTACTTC. Amino acid sequence: CASREQQGVKQETQYF.

This clonotype has more than one count but fewer than ten. This sequence joins TRBV7-2 and TRBJ2-4; D is unclear. CDR1 SGHTA and CDR2 FQGNSA come from the germline V gene. This CDR3 contains 12 residues. V gave up 1 base and J gave up 10 bases, with 8 bases separating them. CDR3: CASSLEGRIQYF. The DNA for the CDR3 is TGTGCCAGCAGCTTAGAAGGAAGGATTCAGTACTTC.

Worth noting for this clonotype: At one end, the junction sequence differs from germline, possibly due to a read error. The rearrangement joins TRBV3-1 to TRBJ2-5; 7 bases are shared with TRBD1. CDR1 and CDR2 from the germline V gene are LGHDT and YNNKEL (reference sequence). The CDR3 is made up of 13 amino acids. CDR3 amino acids: CASSQGDQETRYF. CDR3 in DNA: TGTGCCAGCAGTCAGGGGGACCAAGAGACCCGGTACTTC.

The chain carries TRBV20-1 and TRBJ2-5, with 9 bases aligning to TRBD1. In germline, CDR1 is DFQATT, CDR2 SNEGSKA (reference sequence). V shed 2 bases, J shed 4 bases, and the junction held 5 bases outside the gene matches. This CDR3 comprises 14 residues. CDR3 sequence reads: CSARSTGGIETQYF. The CDR3 DNA is TGCAGTGCTAGATCGACAGGGGGGATAGAGACCCAGTACTTC.

There are a few counts of this clonotype. The CDR3 DNA reads TGCAGTGCTAGAGATGTGGAGACTAGAAATACCTACAATGAGCAGTTCTTC. It is translated as CSARDVETRNTYNEQFF. The V call is TRBV20-1, the J call TRBJ2-1; perhaps TRBD2 as D (6 bases). The germline V and J ends were trimmed by 0 bases and 2 bases, with 17 bases remaining between them. The CDR3 sequence is 17 residues long. The germline CDR1 and CDR2 sequences are DFQATT and SNEGSKA (reference sequence).

This clonotype came up a few times. The genes are TRBV15 and TRBJ2-2; 7 bases match TRBD1. The CDR3 consists of 16 residues. Trimming cost V 3 bases and J 0 bases; bases outside gene matches: 4. Germline assignment: CDR1 LNHNV and CDR2 YYDKDF (reference sequence). The CDR3 nucleotides read TGTGCCACCAGCAGGGACAGGCGCCCGAACACCGGGGAGCTGTTTTTT. As protein: CATSRDRRPNTGELFF.

Notes on this clonotype: One end of the junction varies from germline; a read error may be responsible. The chain links TRBV7-2 to TRBJ1-1, with D possibly matching TRBD1 (5 bases). Germline CDR1 SGHTA, CDR2 FQGNSA. The CDR3 totals 13 residues. The CDR3 sequence: CVSSTRLTEEAFF. CDR3 coding DNA: TGTGTCAGCAGCACTCGGTTGACAGAAGAAGCTTTCTTT.

J is TRBJ2-2 and V is TRBV4-3; the D is unclear. There are 13 residues in the CDR3. Germline V lookup: CDR1 LGHNA, CDR2 YSLEER. Deletions cut 0 bases from V and 6 bases from J, with 5 bases between. CDR3 DNA sequence: TGCGCCAGCAGCCAAGAGAGCCCCGGGGAGCTGTTTTTT. Its translation: CASSQESPGELFF.

By frequency in the sample, this clonotype is medium-sized (0.01 to 0.1%). The chain combines TRBV20-1 with TRBJ1-2; 7 bases match TRBD1. The CDR3 has 15 residues. The germline V gene encodes CDR1 DFQATT and CDR2 SNEGSKA (reference sequence). Trimming took 1 base from V and 0 from J; bases not matched to a gene: 5. CDR3 protein: CSARGMGQTNYGYTF. The CDR3 DNA follows: TGCAGTGCTAGAGGGATGGGACAGACTAACTATGGCTACACCTTC.

This clonotype was detected only a few times. The rearrangement links TRBV12-3 or TRBV12-4 to TRBJ2-3, with no clear D. Trimming removed 4 bases at V and 4 bases at J, with 9 bases between. The CDR3 consists of 13 residues. CDR3 DNA: TGTGCCAGCAGTTCCCTCTCCGCAGATACGCAGTATTTT. Amino acid sequence: CASSSLSADTQYF.

The sample holds one count of this clonotype. This is likely a read error, given that the CDR3 carries no conserved phenylalanine or tryptophan at its end. The DNA is left out, because the CDR3 cannot be placed on it with certainty; the CDR3 is given as TCRdb lists it. CDR3: CASRNDGDAGPNL. The V and J genes are TRBV5-4 and TRBJ2-3; TRBD1 was called by the table and not checked on the DNA. Germline V gene data show CDR1 as SGHNT and CDR2 as YYREEE (reference sequence). The CDR3 is 13 amino acids long, termini counted.

The CDR3 sequence: CASSERTGKNEQYF. The CDR3 region has the DNA TGTGCCAGCAGTGAACGGACAGGGAAGAACGAGCAGTACTTC. This chain joins TRBV2 and TRBJ2-7; 8 nucleotides agree with TRBD1. The CDR3 extends over 14 amino acids. Germline trimming cut 2 bases from V and 5 bases from J; bases unmatched to any gene: 5. CDR1 is SNHLY and CDR2 is FYNNEI in the germline V gene.

This clonotype was seen at least ten times. This chain links TRBV20-1 with TRBJ1-5, with TRBD1 identical over 8 bases. The CDR3 is made up of 17 amino acids. V lost 1 base to trimming and J lost 2 bases; unmatched junction nucleotides: 10. Germline V gene lookup returns CDR1 DFQATT and CDR2 SNEGSKA (reference sequence). The CDR3 sequence is CSARGLGQGRGNQPQHF. The CDR3 coding sequence is TGCAGTGCTAGAGGCCTTGGACAGGGACGGGGCAATCAGCCCCAGCATTTT.

The sample holds many counts of this clonotype. The chain couples TRBV20-1 to TRBJ1-5, with D uncertain. Germline CDR1 and CDR2: DFQATT and SNEGSKA (reference sequence). Trimming removed 5 bases from V and 4 bases from J, with 18 bases in between. This CDR3 has 15 amino acids. The CDR3: CSARPFPGWNQPQHF. The CDR3, as DNA: TGCAGTGCTCGCCCTTTCCCGGGCTGGAATCAGCCCCAGCATTTT.